The sequence of this T cell receptor beta chain was determined in a study of cytomegalovirus exposure and HLA in healthy donors. Study-level points and caveats: Roughly even sequencing depth across donors was the assumption behind the presence/absence analyses.

Amplification used 60 Vbeta primers and 13 Jbeta primers. TCRdb keeps only in-frame clones here, not all; method: immunoSEQ multiplex PCR. The sample holds approximately 140,000 clones; more than 75% are singletons and the top ten take about 2%. As to this clone: Antigen: not known.

This CDR3 has 16 residues. The ends were cut back, 0 bases at V and 0 bases at J, with 7 bases in the middle. Germline-derived CDR1 and CDR2 are SGHNT and YYREEE (reference sequence). The chain is built from TRBV5-4 and TRBJ2-6; D is undetermined. The TCR sequence derives from a man in his forties in good health and CMV-seronegative. Input material: PBMCs. CDR3 bases: TGTGCCAGCAGCTTGGACAGCAACTCTGGGGCCAACGTCCTGACTTTC. Translating gives CASSLDSNSGANVLTF.